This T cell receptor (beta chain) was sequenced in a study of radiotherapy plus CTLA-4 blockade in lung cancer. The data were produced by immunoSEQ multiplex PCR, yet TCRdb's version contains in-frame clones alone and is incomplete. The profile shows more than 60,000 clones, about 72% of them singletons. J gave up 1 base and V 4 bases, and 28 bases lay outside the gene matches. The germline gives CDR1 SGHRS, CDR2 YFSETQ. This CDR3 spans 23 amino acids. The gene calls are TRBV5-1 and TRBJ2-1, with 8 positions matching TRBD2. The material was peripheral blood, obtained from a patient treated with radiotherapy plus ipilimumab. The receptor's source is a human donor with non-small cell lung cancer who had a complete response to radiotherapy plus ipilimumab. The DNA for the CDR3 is TGCGCCAGCAGCCCGGCGGGGGGACGGCAGAAGGGAGGGCCGTTCCGGTCCTACAATGAGCAGTTCTTC. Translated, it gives CASSPAGGRQKGGPFRSYNEQFF.